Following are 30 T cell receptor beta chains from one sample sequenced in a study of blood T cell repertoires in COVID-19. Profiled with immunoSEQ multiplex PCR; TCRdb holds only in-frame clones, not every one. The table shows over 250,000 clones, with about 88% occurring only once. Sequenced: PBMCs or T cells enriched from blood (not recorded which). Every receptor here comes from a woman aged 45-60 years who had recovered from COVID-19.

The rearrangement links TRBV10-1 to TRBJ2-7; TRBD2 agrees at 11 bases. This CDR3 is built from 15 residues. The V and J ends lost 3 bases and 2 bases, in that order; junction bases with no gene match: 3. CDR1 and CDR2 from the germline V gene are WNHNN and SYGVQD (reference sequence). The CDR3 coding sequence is TGCGCCAGCAGTGATGTAGCGGGAGGGGCCTACGAGCAGTACTTC. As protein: CASSDVAGGAYEQYF.

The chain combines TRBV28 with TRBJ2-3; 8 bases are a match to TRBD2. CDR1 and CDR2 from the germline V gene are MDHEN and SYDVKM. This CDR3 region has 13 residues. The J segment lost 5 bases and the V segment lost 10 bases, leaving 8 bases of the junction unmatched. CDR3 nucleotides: TGTGCCACCTGTGCAGCGGGAGAAGATACGCAGTATTTT. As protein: CATCAAGEDTQYF. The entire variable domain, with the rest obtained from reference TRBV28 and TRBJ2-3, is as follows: DVKVTQSSRYLVKRTGEKVFLECVQDMDHENMFWYRQDPGLGLRLIYFSYDVKMKEKGDIPEGYSVSREKKERFSLILESASTNQTSMYLCATCAAGEDTQYFGPGTRLTVL.

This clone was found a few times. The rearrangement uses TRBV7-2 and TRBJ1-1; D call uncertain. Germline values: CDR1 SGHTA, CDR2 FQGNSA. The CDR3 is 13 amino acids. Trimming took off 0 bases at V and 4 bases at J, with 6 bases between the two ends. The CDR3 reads CASSLAVRTEAFF. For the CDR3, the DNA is TGTGCCAGCAGCTTAGCGGTGCGCACTGAAGCTTTCTTT.

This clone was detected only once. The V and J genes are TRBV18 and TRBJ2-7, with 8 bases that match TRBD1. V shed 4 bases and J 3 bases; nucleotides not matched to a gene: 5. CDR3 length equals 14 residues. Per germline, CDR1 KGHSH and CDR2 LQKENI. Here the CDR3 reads CASSHPGQDYEQYF. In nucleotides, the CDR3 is TGTGCCAGCTCACACCCGGGACAGGACTACGAGCAGTACTTC. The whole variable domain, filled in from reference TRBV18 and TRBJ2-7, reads NAGVMQNPRHLVRRRGQEARLRCSPMKGHSHVYWYRQLPEEGLKFMVYLQKENIIDESGMPKERFSAEFPKEGPSILRIQQVVRGDSAAYFCASSHPGQDYEQYFGPGTRLTVT.

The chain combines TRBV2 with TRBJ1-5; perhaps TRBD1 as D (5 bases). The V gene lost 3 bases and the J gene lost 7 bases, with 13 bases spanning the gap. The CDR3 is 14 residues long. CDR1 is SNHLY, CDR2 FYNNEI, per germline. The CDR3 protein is CASSEGDSGQPQHF. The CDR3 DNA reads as TGTGCCAGCAGTGAGGGCGACAGCGGGCAGCCCCAGCATTTT. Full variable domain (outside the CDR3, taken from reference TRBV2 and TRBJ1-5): EPEVTQTPSHQVTQMGQEVILRCVPISNHLYFYWYRQILGQKVEFLVSFYNNEISEKSEIFDDQFSVERPDGSNFTLKIRSTKLEDSAMYFCASSEGDSGQPQHFGDGTRLSIL.

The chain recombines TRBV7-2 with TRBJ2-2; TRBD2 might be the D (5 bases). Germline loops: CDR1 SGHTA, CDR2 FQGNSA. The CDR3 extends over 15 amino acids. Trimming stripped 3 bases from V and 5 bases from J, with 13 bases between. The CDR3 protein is CASSLFGGGTGELFF. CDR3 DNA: TGTGCCAGCAGCTTGTTCGGTGGCGGGACCGGGGAGCTGTTTTTT.

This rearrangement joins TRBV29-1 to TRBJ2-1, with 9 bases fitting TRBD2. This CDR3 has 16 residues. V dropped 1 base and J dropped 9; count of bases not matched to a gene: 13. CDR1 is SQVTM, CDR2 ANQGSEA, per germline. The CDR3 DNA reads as TGCAGCGTTGAAGGGCTAGCGGGATCCACGTACGGTGAGCAGTTCTTC. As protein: CSVEGLAGSTYGEQFF.

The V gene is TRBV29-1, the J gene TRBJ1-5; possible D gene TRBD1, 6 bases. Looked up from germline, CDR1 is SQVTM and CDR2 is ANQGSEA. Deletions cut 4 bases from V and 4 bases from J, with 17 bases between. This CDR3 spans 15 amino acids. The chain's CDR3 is CSVALGTRSNQPQHF. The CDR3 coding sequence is TGCAGCGTTGCACTGGGGACAAGATCGAATCAGCCCCAGCATTTT.

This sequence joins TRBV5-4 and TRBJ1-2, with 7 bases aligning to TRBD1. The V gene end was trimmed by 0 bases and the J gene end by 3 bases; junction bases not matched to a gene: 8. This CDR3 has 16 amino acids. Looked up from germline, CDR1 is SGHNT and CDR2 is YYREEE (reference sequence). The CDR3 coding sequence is TGTGCCAGCAGCTTGGAGGCGAGGACAGGCGACTATGGCTACACCTTC. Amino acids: CASSLEARTGDYGYTF.

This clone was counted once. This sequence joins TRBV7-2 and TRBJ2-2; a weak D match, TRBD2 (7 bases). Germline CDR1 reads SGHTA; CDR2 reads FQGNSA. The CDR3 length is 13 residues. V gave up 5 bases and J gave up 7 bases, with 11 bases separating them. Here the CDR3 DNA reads TGTGCCAGCAGCCGAGGGGGGGACGGGGAGCTGTTTTTT. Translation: CASSRGGDGELFF.

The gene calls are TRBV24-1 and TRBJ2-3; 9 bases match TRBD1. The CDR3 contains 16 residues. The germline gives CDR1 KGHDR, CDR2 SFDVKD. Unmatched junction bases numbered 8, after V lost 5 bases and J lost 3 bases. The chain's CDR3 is CATSAPDRGRTDTQYF. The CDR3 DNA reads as TGTGCCACCAGTGCCCCGGACAGGGGAAGGACAGATACGCAGTATTTT.

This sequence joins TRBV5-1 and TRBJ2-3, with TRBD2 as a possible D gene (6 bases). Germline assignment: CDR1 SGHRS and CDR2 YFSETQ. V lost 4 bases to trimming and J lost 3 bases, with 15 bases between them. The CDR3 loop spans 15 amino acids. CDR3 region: CASSTGLAGTDTQYF. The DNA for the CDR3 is TGCGCCAGCAGCACGGGACTGGCGGGGACAGATACGCAGTATTTT.

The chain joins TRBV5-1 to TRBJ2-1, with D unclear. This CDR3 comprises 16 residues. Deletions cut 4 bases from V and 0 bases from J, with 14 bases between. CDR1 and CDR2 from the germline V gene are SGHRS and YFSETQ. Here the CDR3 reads CASSVRAQISYNEQFF. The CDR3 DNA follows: TGCGCCAGCAGCGTTAGAGCACAGATCTCCTACAATGAGCAGTTCTTC.

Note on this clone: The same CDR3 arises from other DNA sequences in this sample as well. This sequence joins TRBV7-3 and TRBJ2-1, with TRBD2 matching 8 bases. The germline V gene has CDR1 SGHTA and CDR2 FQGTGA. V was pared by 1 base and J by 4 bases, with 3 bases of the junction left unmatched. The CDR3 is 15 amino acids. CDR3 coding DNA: TGTGCCAGCAGCTTAAGGTTAGCGGGGTACAATGAGCAGTTCTTC. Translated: CASSLRLAGYNEQFF.

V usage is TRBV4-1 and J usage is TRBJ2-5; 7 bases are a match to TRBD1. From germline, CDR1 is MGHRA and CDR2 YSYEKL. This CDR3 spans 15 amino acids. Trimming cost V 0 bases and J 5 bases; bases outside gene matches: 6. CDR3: CASSQETGAGETQYF. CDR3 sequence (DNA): TGCGCCAGCAGCCAAGAAACAGGGGCAGGGGAGACCCAGTACTTC.

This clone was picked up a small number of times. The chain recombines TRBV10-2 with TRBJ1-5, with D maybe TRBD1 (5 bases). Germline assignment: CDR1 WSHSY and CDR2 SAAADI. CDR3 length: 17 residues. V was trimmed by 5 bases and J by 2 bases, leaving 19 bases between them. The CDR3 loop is CASSSRDGGIGNQPQHF. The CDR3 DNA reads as TGCGCCAGCAGTAGCAGGGACGGCGGGATTGGCAATCAGCCCCAGCATTTT.

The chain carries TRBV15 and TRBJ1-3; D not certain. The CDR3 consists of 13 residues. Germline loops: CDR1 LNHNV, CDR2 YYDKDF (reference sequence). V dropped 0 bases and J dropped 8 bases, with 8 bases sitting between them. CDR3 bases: TGTGCCACCAGCAGAGATTCTATAGACACCATATATTTT. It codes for CATSRDSIDTIYF.

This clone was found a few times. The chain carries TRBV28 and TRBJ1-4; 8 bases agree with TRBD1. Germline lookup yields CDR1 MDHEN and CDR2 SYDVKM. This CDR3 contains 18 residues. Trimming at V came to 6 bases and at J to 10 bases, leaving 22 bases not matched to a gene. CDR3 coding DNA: TGTGCCAGCAGCCCAATCGGGACAGGTGGTGTTAAAAGTGGAAAACTGTTTTTT. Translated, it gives CASSPIGTGGVKSGKLFF.

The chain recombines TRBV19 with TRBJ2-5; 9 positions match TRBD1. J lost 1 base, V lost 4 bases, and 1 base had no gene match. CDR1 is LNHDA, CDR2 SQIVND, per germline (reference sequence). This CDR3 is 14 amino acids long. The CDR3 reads CASSRDRVQETQYF. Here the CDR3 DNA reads TGTGCCAGTAGTAGGGACAGGGTCCAAGAGACCCAGTACTTC. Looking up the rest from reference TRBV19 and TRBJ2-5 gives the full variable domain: DGGITQSPKYLFRKEGQNVTLSCEQNLNHDAMYWYRQDPGQGLRLIYYSQIVNDFQKGDIAEGYSVSREKKESFPLTVTSAQKNPTAFYLCASSRDRVQETQYFGPGTRLLVL.

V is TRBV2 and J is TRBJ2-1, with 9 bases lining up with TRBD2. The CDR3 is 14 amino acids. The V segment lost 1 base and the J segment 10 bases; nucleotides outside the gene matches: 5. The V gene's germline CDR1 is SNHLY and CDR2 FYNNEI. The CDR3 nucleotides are TGTGCCAGCAGTGAAGAGCGGGAGGCAGGAGAGCAGTTCTTC. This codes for CASSEEREAGEQFF.

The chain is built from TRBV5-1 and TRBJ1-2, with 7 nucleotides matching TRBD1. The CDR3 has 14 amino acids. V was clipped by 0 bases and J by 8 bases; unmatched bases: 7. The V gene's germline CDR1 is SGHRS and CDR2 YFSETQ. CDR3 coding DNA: TGCGCCAGCAGCTTGGCCGCGACAGGGAACGGCTACACCTTC. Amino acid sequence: CASSLAATGNGYTF.

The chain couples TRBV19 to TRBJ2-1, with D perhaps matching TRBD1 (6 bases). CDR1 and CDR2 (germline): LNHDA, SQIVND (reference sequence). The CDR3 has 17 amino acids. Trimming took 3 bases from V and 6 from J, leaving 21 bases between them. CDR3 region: CASSIGILGRGGNEQFF. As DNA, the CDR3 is TGTGCCAGTAGTATTGGTATCCTGGGCCGAGGGGGCAATGAGCAGTTCTTC. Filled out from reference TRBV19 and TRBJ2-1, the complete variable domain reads DGGITQSPKYLFRKEGQNVTLSCEQNLNHDAMYWYRQDPGQGLRLIYYSQIVNDFQKGDIAEGYSVSREKKESFPLTVTSAQKNPTAFYLCASSIGILGRGGNEQFFGPGTRLTVL.

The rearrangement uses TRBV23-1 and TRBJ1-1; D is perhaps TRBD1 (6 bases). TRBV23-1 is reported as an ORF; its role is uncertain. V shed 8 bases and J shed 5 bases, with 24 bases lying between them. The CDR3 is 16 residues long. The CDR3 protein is CASPRYRGGMRTEAFF. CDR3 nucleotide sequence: TGCGCCAGCCCCCGCTACAGAGGGGGAATGAGGACTGAAGCTTTCTTT.

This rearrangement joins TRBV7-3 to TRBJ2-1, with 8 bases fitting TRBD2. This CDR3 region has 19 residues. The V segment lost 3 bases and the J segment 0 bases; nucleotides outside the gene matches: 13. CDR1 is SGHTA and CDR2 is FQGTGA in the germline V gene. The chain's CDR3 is CASSFVGLAQAGSYNEQFF. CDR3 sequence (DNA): TGTGCCAGCAGCTTCGTTGGACTAGCCCAAGCGGGCTCCTACAATGAGCAGTTCTTC.

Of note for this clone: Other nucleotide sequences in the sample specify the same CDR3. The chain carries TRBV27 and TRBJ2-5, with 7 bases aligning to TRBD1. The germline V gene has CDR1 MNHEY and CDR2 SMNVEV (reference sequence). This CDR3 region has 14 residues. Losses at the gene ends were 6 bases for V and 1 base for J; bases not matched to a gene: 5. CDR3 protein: CASSRGQLQETQYF. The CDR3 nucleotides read TGTGCCAGCAGCAGGGGACAGCTCCAAGAGACCCAGTACTTC.

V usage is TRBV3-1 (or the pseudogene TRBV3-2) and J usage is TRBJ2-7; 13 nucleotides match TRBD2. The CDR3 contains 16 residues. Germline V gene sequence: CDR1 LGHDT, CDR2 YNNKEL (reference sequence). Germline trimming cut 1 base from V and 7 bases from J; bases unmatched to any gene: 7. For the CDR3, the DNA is TGTGCCAGCAGCCAAGTACTAGCGGGAGGGCCTGGAGAGCAGTACTTC. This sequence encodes CASSQVLAGGPGEQYF.

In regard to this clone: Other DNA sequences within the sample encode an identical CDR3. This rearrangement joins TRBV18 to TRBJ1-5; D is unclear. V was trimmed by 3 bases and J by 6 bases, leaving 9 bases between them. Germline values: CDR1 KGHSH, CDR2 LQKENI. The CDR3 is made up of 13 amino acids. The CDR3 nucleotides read TGTGCCAGCTCACCGGGCCTAAGTCAGCCCCAGCATTTT. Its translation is CASSPGLSQPQHF. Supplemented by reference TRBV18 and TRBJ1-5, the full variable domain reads NAGVMQNPRHLVRRRGQEARLRCSPMKGHSHVYWYRQLPEEGLKFMVYLQKENIIDESGMPKERFSAEFPKEGPSILRIQQVVRGDSAAYFCASSPGLSQPQHFGDGTRLSIL.

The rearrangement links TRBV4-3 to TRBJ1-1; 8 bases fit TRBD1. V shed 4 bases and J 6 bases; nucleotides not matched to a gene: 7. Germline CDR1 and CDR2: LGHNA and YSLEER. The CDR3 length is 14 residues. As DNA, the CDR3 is TGCGCCAGCAGCCCAGGACAGGGAAGCCCTGAAGCTTTCTTT. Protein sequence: CASSPGQGSPEAFF.

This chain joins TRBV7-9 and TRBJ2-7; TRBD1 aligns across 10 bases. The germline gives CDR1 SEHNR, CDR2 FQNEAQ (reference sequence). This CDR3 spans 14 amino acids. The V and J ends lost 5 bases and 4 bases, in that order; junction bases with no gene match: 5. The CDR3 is CASSDRGRGYEQYF. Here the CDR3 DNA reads TGTGCCAGCAGCGACAGGGGGCGAGGTTACGAGCAGTACTTC.

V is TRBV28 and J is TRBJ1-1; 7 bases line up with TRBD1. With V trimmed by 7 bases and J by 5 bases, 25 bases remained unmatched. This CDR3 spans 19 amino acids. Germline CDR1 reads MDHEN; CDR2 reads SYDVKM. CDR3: CASTPNIGQVIVVGTEAFF. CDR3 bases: TGTGCCAGCACCCCCAATATAGGACAGGTTATTGTGGTGGGGACTGAAGCTTTCTTT.